This T cell receptor beta chain was retrieved from a study of beta chain features in type 1 diabetes. Overall study findings and caveats: Fewer junction insertions and more nucleotide deletions appeared in type 1 diabetes patients. Moderately but significantly shorter TCRB CDR3s were found in Type 1 diabetes patients in all four CD4+ subsets.

Trimming at V came to 5 bases and at J to 0 bases, leaving 2 bases not matched to a gene. CDR1 is SGHTA, CDR2 FQGTGA, per germline. The CDR3 extends over 15 amino acids. CD45RO/CCR7/CD25/CD127/CD95/CD27 separated CD4+ naive, central memory, regulatory and stem cell-like memory cells by sorting. In its sample, this clone was seen many times. Antigen specificity is unknown. Sequencing targeted expressed TCRB transcripts, as all isolated RNA had been reverse transcribed. Naive, central memory and regulatory T cell samples came to a mean of approximately 4 million reads. The protocol was immunoSEQ multiplex PCR, while the TCRdb copy is restricted to in-frame clones and leaves out a portion. The table lists a few hundred thousand clones, over 9% of them singletons.

The sequence derives from a man in his thirties or forties with type 1 diabetes. The chain combines TRBV7-3 with TRBJ2-2, with 8 bases that match TRBD1. The specimen was central memory CD4+ T cells from blood. CDR3 sequence: CASSRQGTNTGELFF. The CDR3 DNA is TGTGCCAGCAGCCGACAGGGGACGAACACCGGGGAGCTGTTTTTT.